These 26 T cell receptor beta chains were sequenced from one sample in a study of cytomegalovirus exposure and HLA in healthy donors. The PCR used 60 Vbeta and 13 Jbeta primers. Clones were sequenced by immunoSEQ multiplex PCR, and TCRdb holds only the in-frame ones, with some missing. The repertoire includes about 170,000 clones, about 59% of them detected once, and about 3.2% sits in the top ten. The specimen was PBMCs. Receptors originate from a man aged 35 to 55 in good health and CMV-seronegative.

A word on this clone: The sample has other DNA sequences that encode this CDR3 too. The chain couples TRBV7-9 to TRBJ2-7; 8 positions agree with TRBD1. Looked up from germline, CDR1 is SEHNR and CDR2 is FQNEAQ (reference sequence). Trimming removed 3 bases from V and 3 bases from J; junction bases left unmatched: 1. This CDR3 is 13 amino acids long. In nucleotides, the CDR3 is TGTGCCAGCAGCTTGACAGGGGACTACGAGCAGTACTTC. Protein sequence: CASSLTGDYEQYF.

The chain joins TRBV7-2 to TRBJ1-3; D might be TRBD1 (5 bases). The CDR3 sequence is 17 residues long. Germline CDR1 reads SGHTA; CDR2 reads FQGNSA. The V and J ends lost 5 bases and 1 base respectively, with 18 bases between them. The CDR3 DNA reads as TGTGCCAGCAGCCCCAGGGCTGGCCATGTTTCTGGAAACACCATATATTTT. Protein product: CASSPRAGHVSGNTIYF. Drawing the rest from reference TRBV7-2 and TRBJ1-3, the complete variable domain is GAGVSQSPSNKVTEKGKDVELRCDPISGHTALYWYRQSLGQGLEFLIYFQGNSAPDKSGLPSDRFSAERTGGSVSTLTIQRTQQEDSAVYLCASSPRAGHVSGNTIYFGEGSWLTVV.

The rearrangement uses TRBV2 and TRBJ2-1; 11 bases map to TRBD2. J lost 3 bases, V lost 3 bases, and 4 bases had no gene match. CDR1 and CDR2 (germline): SNHLY, FYNNEI. The CDR3 loop spans 16 amino acids. The CDR3 coding sequence is TGTGCCAGCAGTGAGGGACTAGCGGCCGTCTACAATGAGCAGTTCTTC. It codes for CASSEGLAAVYNEQFF.

The chain carries TRBV6-5 and TRBJ1-1; 9 nucleotides line up with TRBD1. CDR1 is MNHEY, CDR2 SVGAGI, per germline. With 5 bases clipped from V and 3 bases from J, the junction kept 7 bases outside the gene matches. This CDR3 has 15 amino acids. This CDR3 is CASSITGGAYTEAFF. CDR3 DNA: TGTGCCAGCAGTATAACAGGGGGCGCCTACACTGAAGCTTTCTTT.

Regarding this clone: The germline gene is not matched at one end of the junction; a read error may be the cause. The gene calls are TRBV5-1 and TRBJ2-1; no reliable D call. The CDR3 length is 13 residues. Germline assignment: CDR1 SGHRS and CDR2 YFSETQ. The CDR3 coding sequence is TGCGCCAGCAGCTCGCCCAATTACACTGAGCAGTTCTTC. Translating gives CASSSPNYTEQFF.

The rearrangement links TRBV4-1 to TRBJ1-5, with D tentatively TRBD1 (6 bases). Trimming stripped 3 bases from V and 5 bases from J, with 17 bases between. Germline CDR1 reads MGHRA; CDR2 reads YSYEKL. The CDR3 is 16 residues long. CDR3 nucleotides: TGCGCCAGCAGCCACTCTCCCGGGGGGGGCGATCAGCCCCAGCATTTT. Protein product: CASSHSPGGGDQPQHF.

This sequence joins TRBV5-1 and TRBJ2-3; tentative D call: TRBD2 (7 bases). The CDR3 is 16 amino acids. The germline V and J ends were trimmed by 0 bases and 1 base, with 12 bases remaining between them. The germline CDR1 and CDR2 sequences are SGHRS and YFSETQ. CDR3 DNA sequence: TGCGCCAGCAGCTTGGGGGTCGGGGGGCGCACAGATACGCAGTATTTT. Encoded protein: CASSLGVGGRTDTQYF.

This clone showed up just a few times. The chain employs TRBV6-1 and TRBJ2-5; 13 positions match TRBD2. V shed 6 bases, J shed 5 bases, and the junction held 6 bases outside the gene matches. CDR1 is MNHNS, CDR2 SASEGT, per germline. CDR3 length: 15 amino acids. The CDR3 reads CASRGGLAGHETQYF. The CDR3 DNA follows: TGTGCCAGCAGGGGGGGACTAGCGGGACATGAGACCCAGTACTTC.

The V call is TRBV19, the J call TRBJ2-7; 7 bases map to TRBD2. This CDR3 is 15 amino acids long. V lost 5 bases to trimming and J lost 7 bases; unmatched junction nucleotides: 14. CDR1 is LNHDA, CDR2 SQIVND, per germline (reference sequence). The CDR3 DNA sequence: TGTGCCAGTAGTCCCATAGAGGCGGGGACTACGGAGCAGTACTTC. Translated, it gives CASSPIEAGTTEQYF.

This clone was counted only a few times. V gene TRBV30 combines with J gene TRBJ1-2, with 7 bases lining up with TRBD1. CDR1 and CDR2 from the germline V gene are GTSNPN and SVGIG (reference sequence). The CDR3 covers 16 residues. Unmatched junction bases numbered 11, after V lost 0 bases and J lost 4 bases. CDR3 loop: CAWSVDYRGTFYGYTF. CDR3 sequence (DNA): TGTGCCTGGAGTGTAGACTACAGGGGAACATTCTATGGCTACACCTTC.

The rearrangement uses TRBV28 and TRBJ2-7; 7 bases fit TRBD1. V lost 8 bases, J lost 6 bases, and 7 bases stayed unmatched. Germline V CDR1 and CDR2: MDHEN, SYDVKM. The CDR3 extends over 12 amino acids. CDR3 region: CASQQGPVEQYF. CDR3 nucleotides: TGTGCCAGCCAACAGGGGCCGGTCGAGCAGTACTTC.

The sample holds a few counts of this clone. The V gene is TRBV7-2, the J gene TRBJ2-5; 9 nucleotides align to TRBD2. The V gene's germline CDR1 is SGHTA and CDR2 FQGNSA. Germline trimming cut 2 bases from V and 2 bases from J; bases unmatched to any gene: 3. This CDR3 has 15 residues. The CDR3 here is CASSLTSGPQETQYF. The CDR3 bases are TGTGCCAGCAGCTTAACTAGCGGGCCGCAAGAGACCCAGTACTTC.

This clone was picked up a small number of times. J is TRBJ2-5 and V is TRBV10-3; 9 positions match TRBD1. CDR3 length: 16 amino acids. CDR1 ENHRY and CDR2 SYGVKD come from the germline V gene. V trimming: 6 bases; J trimming: 5 bases; junction bases outside the gene matches: 13. The CDR3 DNA is TGTGCCATCAGGGACGAGGACAGGGGTGTGTCTGAGACCCAGTACTTC. It codes for CAIRDEDRGVSETQYF.

The chain couples TRBV28 to TRBJ1-2, with 12 bases that match TRBD1. This CDR3 has 16 residues. Germline V gene lookup returns CDR1 MDHEN and CDR2 SYDVKM. V dropped 4 bases and J dropped 4; count of bases not matched to a gene: 7. CDR3 sequence: CASSSRGTGGFYGYTF. DNA of the CDR3: TGTGCCAGCAGTTCGCGGGGGACAGGGGGCTTCTATGGCTACACCTTC.

The chain joins TRBV6-1 to TRBJ1-1; tentative D call: TRBD1 (5 bases). Germline loops: CDR1 MNHNS, CDR2 SASEGT. Deletions cut 1 base from V and 3 bases from J, with 9 bases between. The CDR3 has 14 residues. The CDR3 loop is CASSEVGGDTEAFF. DNA for the CDR3: TGTGCCAGCAGTGAAGTGGGGGGGGACACTGAAGCTTTCTTT.

The sample holds one count of this clone. J is TRBJ2-3 and V is TRBV12-5; D is possibly TRBD2 (7 bases). CDR3 length equals 16 residues. Trimming left V 0 bases short and J 3 bases short, with 13 bases between. The germline V gene has CDR1 LGHNT and CDR2 FRNRAP. CDR3 residues: CASGLVGGGGTDTQYF. CDR3 DNA sequence: TGTGCTAGTGGTTTGGTAGGGGGAGGGGGAACAGATACGCAGTATTTT.

The chain carries TRBV30 and TRBJ1-6; the D gene is possibly TRBD1 (6 bases). Trimming pared 3 bases from V and 7 bases from J, leaving 10 bases between. Germline-derived CDR1 and CDR2 are GTSNPN and SVGIG (reference sequence). CDR3 length: 13 residues. This CDR3 reads CAWREQGNSPLHF. The CDR3 nucleotides read TGTGCCTGGAGAGAACAGGGCAATTCACCCCTCCACTTT. Variable domain in full (rest from reference TRBV30 and TRBJ1-6): SQTIHQWPATLVQPVGSPLSLECTVEGTSNPNLYWYRQAAGRGLQLLFYSVGIGQISSEVPQNLSASRPQDRQFILSSKKLLLSDSGFYLCAWREQGNSPLHFGNGTRLTVT.

This rearrangement joins TRBV18 to TRBJ2-2, with 7 bases that match TRBD1. This CDR3 has 15 residues. Unmatched junction bases numbered 3, after V lost 1 base and J lost 4 bases. CDR1 and CDR2 from the germline V gene are KGHSH and LQKENI. DNA of the CDR3: TGTGCCAGCTCACCACTGACAGGGACCACCGGGGAGCTGTTTTTT. Translating gives CASSPLTGTTGELFF.

This chain connects TRBV7-9 to TRBJ2-1, with 8 nucleotides matching TRBD2. Germline lookup yields CDR1 SEHNR and CDR2 FQNEAQ (reference sequence). Trimming at V came to 1 base and at J to 4 bases, leaving 3 bases not matched to a gene. CDR3 length equals 15 residues. Here the CDR3 reads CASSLGASGYNEQFF. The DNA of the CDR3 is TGTGCCAGCAGCTTAGGGGCTAGCGGGTACAATGAGCAGTTCTTC.

As DNA, the CDR3 is TGTGCCAGCAGCCAAGGACTAGCGGGAAGGCAAGAGACCCAGTACTTC. Translated, it gives CASSQGLAGRQETQYF. V and J are TRBV9 and TRBJ2-5; the match to TRBD2 covers 12 bases. In germline, CDR1 is SGDLS, CDR2 YYNGEE. The CDR3 loop spans 16 amino acids. Unmatched junction bases numbered 6, after V lost 4 bases and J lost 2 bases.

Only one count was recorded for this clone. The genes are TRBV5-4 and TRBJ2-1; 13 bases align to TRBD2. In germline, CDR1 is SGHNT, CDR2 YYREEE (reference sequence). The CDR3 spans 15 residues. The V segment lost 4 bases and the J segment 8 bases; nucleotides outside the gene matches: 6. The CDR3 DNA sequence: TGTGCCAGCAGCCCGACTAGCGGGGGGTACGATGAGCAGTTCTTC. Its translation is CASSPTSGGYDEQFF.

The chain has TRBV27 and TRBJ1-3, with a weak D call TRBD1 (6 bases). Looked up from germline, CDR1 is MNHEY and CDR2 is SMNVEV (reference sequence). The CDR3 extends over 16 amino acids. V was trimmed by 5 bases and J by 5 bases, leaving 19 bases between them. Here the CDR3 reads CASSTSTGRGRNTIYF. In DNA form, the CDR3 reads TGTGCCAGCAGTACCTCGACAGGACGAGGCCGAAACACCATATATTTT.

The V call is TRBV7-9, the J call TRBJ2-7, with TRBD2 identical over 7 bases. The junction had 4 bases not matched to a gene; V was cut back by 1 base and J by 4 bases. This CDR3 is built from 14 residues. Germline CDR1 and CDR2: SEHNR and FQNEAQ (reference sequence). CDR3 residues: CASSLEAGRYEQYF. As DNA, the CDR3 is TGTGCCAGCAGCTTAGAAGCGGGACGGTACGAGCAGTACTTC.

The J gene is TRBJ2-5, the V gene TRBV27; a weak D match, TRBD1 (5 bases). TRBJ2-7 explains the end of the DNA better; the J call may be wrong. Germline lookup yields CDR1 MNHEY and CDR2 SMNVEV (reference sequence). The CDR3 runs to 11 residues. The CDR3 region is CASSRGYEQYF. Written as DNA, the CDR3 is TGTGCCAGCAGTAGGGGCTACGAGCAGTACTTC.

This clone was counted only a few times. This CDR3 reads CASSIQLAADEQYF. DNA of the CDR3: TGTGCCAGTAGTATCCAGTTGGCGGCCGACGAGCAGTACTTC. The gene calls are TRBV19 and TRBJ2-7; D not resolved. V was trimmed by 3 bases and J by 5 bases, leaving 14 bases between them. CDR3 size: 14 residues. CDR1 and CDR2 (germline): LNHDA, SQIVND (reference sequence).

The chain recombines TRBV2 with TRBJ2-3; D is possibly TRBD1 (5 bases). V shed 6 bases and J shed 4 bases, with 14 bases lying between them. The CDR3 extends over 14 amino acids. CDR1 and CDR2 (germline): SNHLY, FYNNEI. This chain's CDR3 is CASRSPEQADTQYF. The DNA for the CDR3 is TGTGCCAGCAGAAGCCCTGAACAGGCAGATACGCAGTATTTT.